One and the same sample provided the 3 T cell receptor beta chains below, sequenced in a study of shared clonotypes between healthy human individuals. The protocol was immunoSEQ multiplex PCR, while the TCRdb copy is restricted to in-frame clones and leaves out a portion. The table lists some 2,000,000 clones, 95% of them singletons. The sample was naive CD4+ T cells sorted from blood. Subset in this sample: CD45RA+ positively selected. Every receptor here comes from a man younger than 35 in good health.

V is TRBV5-4 and J is TRBJ1-4; tentatively, D is TRBD1 (5 bases). The CDR3 totals 14 residues. V was trimmed by 6 bases and J by 7 bases, leaving 16 bases between them. Germline V gene sequence: CDR1 SGHNT, CDR2 YYREEE (reference sequence). For the CDR3, the DNA is TGTGCCAGCACCCCGGCCCCAGGGTCTGAAAAACTGTTTTTT. It is translated as CASTPAPGSEKLFF. Filled out from reference TRBV5-4 and TRBJ1-4, the complete variable domain reads ETGVTQSPTHLIKTRGQQVTLRCSSQSGHNTVSWYQQALGQGPQFIFQYYREEENGRGNFPPRFSGLQFPNYSSELNVNALELDDSALYLCASTPAPGSEKLFFGSGTQLSVL.

This clone was seen once. The chain links TRBV27 to TRBJ2-5; TRBD2 aligns across 10 bases. With the DNA end fitting TRBJ2-7 better, the J assignment may be wrong. CDR1 MNHEY and CDR2 SMNVEV come from the germline V gene (reference sequence). This CDR3 is built from 15 residues. The CDR3: CASSLKAGGPYEQYF. In DNA form, the CDR3 reads TGTGCCAGCAGTTTGAAAGCGGGAGGGCCCTACGAGCAGTACTTC.

A word on this clone: The same CDR3 arises from other DNA sequences in this sample as well. The rearrangement uses TRBV30 and TRBJ2-7; D might be TRBD1 (6 bases). Per the germline V gene, CDR1 is GTSNPN and CDR2 is SVGIG (reference sequence). V lost 0 bases, J lost 2 bases, and 8 bases lay in between. The CDR3 contains 13 residues. The CDR3 here is CAWSVGQPYEQYF. The CDR3 DNA follows: TGTGCCTGGAGTGTCGGACAGCCCTACGAGCAGTACTTC.